This T cell receptor (beta chain) was observed in a study of blood T cell repertoires in COVID-19. Overall study: The United States, Italy and Spain provided the acute and convalescent COVID-19 samples. Sources were T cells, B-cell-depleted T cells, or PBMCs; the material itself was cDNA or gDNA.

In the authors' methods: Cell counts per sample came from amplifying reference gene primers. Sequencing was performed with immunoSEQ multiplex PCR; in TCRdb, only in-frame clones are kept and a portion is missing. The V and J calls and clone size were taken over from that table, and D and trimming were inferred from the DNA. Among 140,000 to 150,000 clones, roughly 89% were seen once, and the ten largest hold 0.75% to 0.95%. CDR1 and CDR2 from the germline V gene are SGHAT and FQNNGV. V shed 1 base and J shed 2 bases, with 9 bases lying between them. CDR3 length: 15 amino acids. The J gene is TRBJ2-1, the V gene TRBV11-2, with no clear D. This receptor was obtained from a woman in her 50s with acute or convalescent COVID-19. Specimen: peripheral blood. CDR3 sequence reads: CASSLVISAYNEQFF. The CDR3 DNA reads as TGTGCCAGCAGCTTAGTCATTTCAGCCTACAATGAGCAGTTCTTC.